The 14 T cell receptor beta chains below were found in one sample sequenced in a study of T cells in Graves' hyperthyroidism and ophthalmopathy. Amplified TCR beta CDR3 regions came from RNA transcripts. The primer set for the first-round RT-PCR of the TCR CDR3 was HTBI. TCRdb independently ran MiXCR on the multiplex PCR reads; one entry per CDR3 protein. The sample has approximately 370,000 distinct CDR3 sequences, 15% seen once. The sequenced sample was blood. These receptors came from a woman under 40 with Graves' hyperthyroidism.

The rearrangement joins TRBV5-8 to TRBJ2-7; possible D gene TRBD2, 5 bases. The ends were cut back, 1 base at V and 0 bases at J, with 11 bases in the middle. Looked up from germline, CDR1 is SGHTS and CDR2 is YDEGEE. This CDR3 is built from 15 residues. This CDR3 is CASSLRRASSYEQYF. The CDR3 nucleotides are TGTGCCAGCAGCTTGCGGCGGGCAAGCTCCTACGAGCAGTACTTC.

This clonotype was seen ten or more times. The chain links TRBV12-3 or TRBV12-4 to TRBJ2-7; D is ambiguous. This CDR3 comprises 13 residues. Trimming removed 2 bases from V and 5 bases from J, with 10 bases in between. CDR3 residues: CASSLLAIHEQYF. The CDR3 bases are TGTGCCAGCAGTTTATTGGCGATCCACGAGCAGTACTTC.

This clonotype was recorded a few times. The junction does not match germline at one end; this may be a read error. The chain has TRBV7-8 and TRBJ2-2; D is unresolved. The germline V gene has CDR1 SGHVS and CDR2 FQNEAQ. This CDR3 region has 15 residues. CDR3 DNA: TGTGCCAGCAACTTATTGAGCCAAGGTGGCGGGGAGCTGTTTTTT. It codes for CASNLLSQGGGELFF.

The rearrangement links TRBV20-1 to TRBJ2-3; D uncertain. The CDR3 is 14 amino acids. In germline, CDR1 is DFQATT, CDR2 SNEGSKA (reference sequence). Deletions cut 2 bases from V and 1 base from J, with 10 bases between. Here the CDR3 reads CSARHSQGTDTQYF. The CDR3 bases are TGCAGTGCTAGACACAGCCAAGGCACAGATACGCAGTATTTT.

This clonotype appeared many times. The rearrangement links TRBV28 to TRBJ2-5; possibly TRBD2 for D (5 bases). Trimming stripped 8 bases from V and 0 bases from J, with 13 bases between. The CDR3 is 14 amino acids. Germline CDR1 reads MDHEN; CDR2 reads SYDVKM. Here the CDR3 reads CASAPGEYQETQYF. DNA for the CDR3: TGTGCCAGCGCCCCTGGGGAGTACCAAGAGACCCAGTACTTC.

CDR3 sequence (DNA): TGCAGCGTGGGGGAGCCTGGGGCTTTCTTT. Translating gives CSVGEPGAFF. This sequence joins TRBV29-1 and TRBJ1-1, with D maybe TRBD1 (5 bases). The germline V gene encodes CDR1 SQVTM and CDR2 ANQGSEA. V dropped 6 bases and J dropped 11 bases, with 13 bases sitting between them. CDR3 size: 10 residues.

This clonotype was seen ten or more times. In DNA, the CDR3 is TGTGCCAGCAGCTCCTTTGAGGGGCTAGGCAATCAGCCCCAGCATTTT. Protein: CASSSFEGLGNQPQHF. The rearrangement uses TRBV7-9 and TRBJ1-5; D perhaps matches TRBD1 (5 bases). V dropped 4 bases and J dropped 2 bases, with 15 bases sitting between them. This CDR3 spans 16 amino acids. Germline CDR1 is SEHNR and CDR2 is FQNEAQ (reference sequence).

CDR3 residues: CASSLKERAGDEQYF. Written as DNA, the CDR3 is TGTGCCAGCAGCTTAAAGGAACGAGCGGGTGACGAGCAGTACTTC. The genes are TRBV7-3 and TRBJ2-7, with D tentatively TRBD2 (6 bases). Between the trimmed V and J ends, which lost 1 base and 5 bases, there was a span of 15 bases. The CDR3 is made up of 15 amino acids. Germline loops: CDR1 SGHTA, CDR2 FQGTGA.

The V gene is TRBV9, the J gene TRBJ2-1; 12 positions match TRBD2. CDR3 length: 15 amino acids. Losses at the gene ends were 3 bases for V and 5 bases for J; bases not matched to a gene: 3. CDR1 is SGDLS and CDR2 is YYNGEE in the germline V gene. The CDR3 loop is CASSASGRADNEQFF. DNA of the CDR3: TGTGCCAGCAGCGCTAGCGGGAGGGCCGACAATGAGCAGTTCTTC.

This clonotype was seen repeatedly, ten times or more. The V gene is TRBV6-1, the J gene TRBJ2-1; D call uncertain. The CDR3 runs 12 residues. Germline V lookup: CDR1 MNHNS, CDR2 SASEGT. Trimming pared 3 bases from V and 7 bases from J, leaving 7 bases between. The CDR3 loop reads CASSDLRNEQFF. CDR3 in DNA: TGTGCCAGCAGTGATCTTAGAAATGAGCAGTTCTTC.

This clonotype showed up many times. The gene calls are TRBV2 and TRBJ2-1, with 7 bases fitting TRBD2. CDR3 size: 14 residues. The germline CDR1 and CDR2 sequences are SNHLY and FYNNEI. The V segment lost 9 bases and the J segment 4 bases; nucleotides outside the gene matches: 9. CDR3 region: CASRGDYEYNEQFF. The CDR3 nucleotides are TGTGCCAGTAGAGGGGACTACGAGTACAATGAGCAGTTCTTC.

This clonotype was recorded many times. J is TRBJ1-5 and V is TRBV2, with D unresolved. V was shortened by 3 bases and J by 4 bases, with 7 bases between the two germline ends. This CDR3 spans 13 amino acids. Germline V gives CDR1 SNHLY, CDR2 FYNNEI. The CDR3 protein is CASSDDWNQPQHF. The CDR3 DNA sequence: TGTGCCAGCAGTGATGACTGGAATCAGCCCCAGCATTTT.

This CDR3 is CASSIRSGDTEAFF. CDR3 sequence (DNA): TGTGCCAGCAGCATTCGATCAGGGGACACTGAAGCTTTCTTT. The gene calls are TRBV9 and TRBJ1-1; D is perhaps TRBD1 (6 bases). CDR3 length: 14 amino acids. CDR1 and CDR2 (germline): SGDLS, YYNGEE. With 4 bases removed from V and 3 bases from J, the gap between germline ends came to 13 bases.

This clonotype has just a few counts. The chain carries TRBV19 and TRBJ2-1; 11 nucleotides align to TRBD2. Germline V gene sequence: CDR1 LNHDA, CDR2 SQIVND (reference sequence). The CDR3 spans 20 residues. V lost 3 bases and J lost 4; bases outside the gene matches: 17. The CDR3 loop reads CASSIPGVLPSGRFYNEQFF. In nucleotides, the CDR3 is TGTGCCAGTAGTATCCCAGGGGTCCTACCTAGCGGGAGGTTTTACAATGAGCAGTTCTTC. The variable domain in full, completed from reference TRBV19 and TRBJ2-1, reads DGGITQSPKYLFRKEGQNVTLSCEQNLNHDAMYWYRQDPGQGLRLIYYSQIVNDFQKGDIAEGYSVSREKKESFPLTVTSAQKNPTAFYLCASSIPGVLPSGRFYNEQFFGPGTRLTVL.